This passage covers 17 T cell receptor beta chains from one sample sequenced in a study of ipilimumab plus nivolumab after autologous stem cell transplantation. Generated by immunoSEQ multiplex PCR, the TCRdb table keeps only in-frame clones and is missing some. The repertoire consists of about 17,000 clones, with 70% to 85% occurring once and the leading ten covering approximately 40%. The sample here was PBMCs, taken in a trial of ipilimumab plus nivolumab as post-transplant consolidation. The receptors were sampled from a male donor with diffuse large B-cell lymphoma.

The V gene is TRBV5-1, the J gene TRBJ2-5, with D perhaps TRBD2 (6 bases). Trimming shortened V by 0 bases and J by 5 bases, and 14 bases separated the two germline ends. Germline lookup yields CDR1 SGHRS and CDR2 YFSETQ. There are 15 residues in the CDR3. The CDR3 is CASSLVGTQGETQYF. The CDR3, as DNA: TGCGCCAGCAGCTTGGTCGGGACTCAAGGGGAGACCCAGTACTTC.

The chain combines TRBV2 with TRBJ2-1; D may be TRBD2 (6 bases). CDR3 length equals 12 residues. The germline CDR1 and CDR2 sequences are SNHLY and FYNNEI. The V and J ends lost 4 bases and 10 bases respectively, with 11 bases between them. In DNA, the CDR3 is TGTGCCAGCAGTGCGGGCCGGGGGGAGCAGTTCTTC. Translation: CASSAGRGEQFF.

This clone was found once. CDR3: CASSPLLGVPQHF. CDR3 DNA sequence: TGCGCCAGCAGCCCCCTCCTGGGAGTGCCCCAGCATTTT. The chain uses TRBV4-1 and TRBJ1-5; unclear D gene. V was trimmed by 4 bases and J by 9 bases, leaving 13 bases between them. This CDR3 spans 13 amino acids. Germline V lookup: CDR1 MGHRA, CDR2 YSYEKL.

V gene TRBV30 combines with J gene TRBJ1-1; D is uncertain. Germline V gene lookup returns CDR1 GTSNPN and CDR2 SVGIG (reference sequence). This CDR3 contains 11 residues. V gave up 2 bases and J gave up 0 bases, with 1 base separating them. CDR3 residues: CAWSLNTEAFF. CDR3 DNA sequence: TGTGCCTGGAGTTTGAACACTGAAGCTTTCTTT.

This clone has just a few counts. The CDR3 DNA reads as TGTGCCAGTAAGATAGCCGCGAACACCGGGGAGCTGTTTTTT. Translation gives CASKIAANTGELFF. J is TRBJ2-2 and V is TRBV19; D unclear. The CDR3 spans 14 residues. Germline CDR1 LNHDA, CDR2 SQIVND (reference sequence). V lost 7 bases, J lost 0 bases, and 9 bases lay in between. The full variable domain, completed using reference TRBV19 and TRBJ2-2, is DGGITQSPKYLFRKEGQNVTLSCEQNLNHDAMYWYRQDPGQGLRLIYYSQIVNDFQKGDIAEGYSVSREKKESFPLTVTSAQKNPTAFYLCASKIAANTGELFFGEGSRLTVL.

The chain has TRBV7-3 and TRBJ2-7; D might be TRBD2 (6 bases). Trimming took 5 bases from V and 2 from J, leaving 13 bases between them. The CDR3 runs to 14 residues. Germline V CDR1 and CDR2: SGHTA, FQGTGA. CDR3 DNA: TGTGCCAGCAGCCCTCGGGACTCGGCCTACGAGCAGTACTTC. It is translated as CASSPRDSAYEQYF.

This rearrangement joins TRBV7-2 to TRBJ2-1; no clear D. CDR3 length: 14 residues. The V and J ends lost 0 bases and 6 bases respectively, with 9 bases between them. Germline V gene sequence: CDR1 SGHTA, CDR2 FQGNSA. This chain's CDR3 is CASSLAWTRNEQFF. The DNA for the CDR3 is TGTGCCAGCAGCTTAGCATGGACCCGCAATGAGCAGTTCTTC.

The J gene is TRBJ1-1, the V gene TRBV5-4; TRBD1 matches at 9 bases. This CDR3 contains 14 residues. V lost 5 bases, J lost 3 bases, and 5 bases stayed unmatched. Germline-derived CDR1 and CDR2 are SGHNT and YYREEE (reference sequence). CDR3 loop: CASRNTGGDTEAFF. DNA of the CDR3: TGTGCCAGCAGAAATACAGGGGGCGACACTGAAGCTTTCTTT.

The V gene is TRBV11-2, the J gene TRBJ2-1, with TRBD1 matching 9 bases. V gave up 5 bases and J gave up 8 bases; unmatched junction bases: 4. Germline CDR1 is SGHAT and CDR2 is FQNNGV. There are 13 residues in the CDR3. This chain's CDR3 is CASSRDRVYEQFF. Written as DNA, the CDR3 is TGTGCCAGCAGCCGGGACAGGGTATATGAGCAGTTCTTC.

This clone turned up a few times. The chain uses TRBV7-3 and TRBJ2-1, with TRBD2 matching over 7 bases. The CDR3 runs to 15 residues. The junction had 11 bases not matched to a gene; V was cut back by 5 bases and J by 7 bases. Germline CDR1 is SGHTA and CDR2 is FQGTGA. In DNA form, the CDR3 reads TGTGCCAGCAGCCAAGCGGTCCCCGGGAGGAATGAGCAGTTCTTC. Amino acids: CASSQAVPGRNEQFF.

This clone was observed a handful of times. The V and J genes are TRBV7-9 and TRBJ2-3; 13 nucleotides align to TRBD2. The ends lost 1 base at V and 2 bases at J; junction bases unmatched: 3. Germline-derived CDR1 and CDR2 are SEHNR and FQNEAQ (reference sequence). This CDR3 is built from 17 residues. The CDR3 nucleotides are TGTGCCAGCAGCTTAGGACTAGCGGGGGGTCACACAGATACGCAGTATTTT. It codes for CASSLGLAGGHTDTQYF.

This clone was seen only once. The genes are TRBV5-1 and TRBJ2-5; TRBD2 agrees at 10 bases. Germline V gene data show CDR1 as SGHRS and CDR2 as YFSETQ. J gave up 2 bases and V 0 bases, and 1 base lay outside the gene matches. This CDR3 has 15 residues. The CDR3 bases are TGCGCCAGCAGCTTGGTAGCGGGGGGACAAGAGACCCAGTACTTC. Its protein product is CASSLVAGGQETQYF.

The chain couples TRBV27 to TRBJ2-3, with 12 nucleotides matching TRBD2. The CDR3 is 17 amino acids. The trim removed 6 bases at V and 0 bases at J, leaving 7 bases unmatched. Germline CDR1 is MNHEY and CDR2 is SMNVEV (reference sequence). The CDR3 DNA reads TGTGCCAGCAGCCCACTAGCGGGGGGACTAAGCACAGATACGCAGTATTTT. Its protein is CASSPLAGGLSTDTQYF.

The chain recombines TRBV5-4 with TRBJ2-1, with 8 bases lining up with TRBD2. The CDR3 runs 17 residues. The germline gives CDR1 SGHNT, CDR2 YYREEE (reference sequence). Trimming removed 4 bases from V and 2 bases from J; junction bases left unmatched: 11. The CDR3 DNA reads TGTGCCAGCAGCCCCCAACGAACTAGCGGCCCCTACAATGAGCAGTTCTTC. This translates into CASSPQRTSGPYNEQFF.

The CDR3 loop reads CASSPQYSGLNQPQHF. For the CDR3, the DNA is TGTGCCAGCAGTCCCCAGTATTCAGGCTTAAATCAGCCCCAGCATTTT. The genes are TRBV28 and TRBJ1-5; D is unresolved. CDR1 and CDR2 (germline): MDHEN, SYDVKM. V lost 5 bases, J lost 4 bases, and 18 bases lay in between. The CDR3 has 16 residues.

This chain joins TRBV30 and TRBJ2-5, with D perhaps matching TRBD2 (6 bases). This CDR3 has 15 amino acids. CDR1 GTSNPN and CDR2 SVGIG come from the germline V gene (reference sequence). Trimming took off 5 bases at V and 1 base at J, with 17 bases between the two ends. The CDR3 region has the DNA TGTGCCTGGTCACCGGGACTTGCCCTCCAAGAGACCCAGTACTTC. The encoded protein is CAWSPGLALQETQYF.

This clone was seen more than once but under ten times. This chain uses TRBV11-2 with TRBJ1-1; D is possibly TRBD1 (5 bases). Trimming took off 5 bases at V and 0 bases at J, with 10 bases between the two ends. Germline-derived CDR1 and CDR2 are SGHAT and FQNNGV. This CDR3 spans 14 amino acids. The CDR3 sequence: CASSVAGMNTEAFF. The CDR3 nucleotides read TGTGCCAGCAGCGTCGCAGGGATGAACACTGAAGCTTTCTTT.